The 22 T cell receptor beta chains given below trace back to one sample, sequenced in a study of T cell repertoires in cytomegalovirus infection. TCRdb re-called the reads with MiXCR, one entry per CDR3 protein. Found here are fewer than 550,000 distinct CDR3 sequences, approximately 32% of them singletons; the top ten hold roughly an eighth. Sequenced sample: PBMCs. The receptors originated from a human donor in good health (CMV status not recorded). Some clones in this sample may be carry-over from other donors' samples.

Details on this clonotype: One junction end disagrees with the germline gene, perhaps due to a read error. CDR3 loop: CANSATSGGTYEQYF. In DNA form, the CDR3 reads TGTGCCAACAGCGCGACTAGCGGGGGGACCTACGAGCAGTACTTC. The chain is built from TRBV7-9 and TRBJ2-7, with 13 bases that match TRBD2. The CDR3 covers 15 residues. Germline CDR1 and CDR2: SEHNR and FQNEAQ (reference sequence).

This clonotype was detected many times. This chain uses TRBV7-2 with TRBJ2-6; D is undetermined. The CDR3 runs to 16 residues. Trimming cost V 8 bases and J 3 bases, with 17 bases left between them. Germline V gives CDR1 SGHTA, CDR2 FQGNSA. CDR3 bases: TGTGCCAGCGTAGACTTACGGAACTATGGGGCCAACGTCCTGACTTTC. Protein: CASVDLRNYGANVLTF.

The sample holds many counts of this clonotype. The chain combines TRBV7-8 with TRBJ1-1; tentatively, D is TRBD1 (5 bases). Germline V lookup: CDR1 SGHVS, CDR2 FQNEAQ. With 0 bases removed from V and 3 bases from J, the gap between germline ends came to 14 bases. CDR3 length: 16 residues. The CDR3 DNA is TGTGCCAGCAGCTTAGCGCTGGGGCGGGGGGACACTGAAGCTTTCTTT. Translating gives CASSLALGRGDTEAFF.

This clonotype was seen at least ten times. This sequence joins TRBV4-1 and TRBJ1-4; possibly TRBD1 for D (5 bases). There are 13 residues in the CDR3. Trimming took 3 bases from V and 7 from J, leaving 9 bases between them. In germline, CDR1 is MGHRA, CDR2 YSYEKL. The CDR3 sequence: CASSQGPLEKLFF. The CDR3 nucleotides read TGCGCCAGCAGCCAGGGGCCGCTTGAAAAACTGTTTTTT.

Comment on this clonotype: Possible read error: a much larger clone is one base away. The V and J genes are TRBV7-2 and TRBJ1-6; D may be TRBD1 (5 bases). The CDR3 is 15 amino acids. CDR1 is SGHTA and CDR2 is FQGNSA in the germline V gene. This chain's CDR3 is CDSGHRGSRGSPLHF. The CDR3 DNA sequence: TGTGACAGCGGCCACCGCGGATCTAGGGGTTCACCCCTCCACTTT.

The CDR3, as DNA: TGTGCCAGCAGCGTAAGTGGGGGTATGAGCGAGTTCTTC. Amino acids: CASSVSGGMSEFF. The genes are TRBV3-1 and TRBJ2-1; D may correspond to TRBD1 or TRBD2 (5 bases each). CDR1 is LGHDT and CDR2 is YNNKEL in the germline V gene (reference sequence). Trimming removed 5 bases from V and 14 bases from J, with 19 bases in between. The CDR3 runs to 13 residues.

This clonotype has at least ten counts. V and J are TRBV28 and TRBJ2-1, with 14 bases that match TRBD2. The V and J ends lost 3 bases and 9 bases, in that order; junction bases with no gene match: 4. The germline gives CDR1 MDHEN, CDR2 SYDVKM. The length of the CDR3 is 15 residues. CDR3 coding DNA: TGTGCCAGCAGTTTGACTAGCGGGGGGGCTGGTGAGCAGTTCTTC. It translates to CASSLTSGGAGEQFF.

This clonotype appeared a few times. The chain carries TRBV2 and TRBJ1-6; D gene uncertain. The CDR3 is made up of 14 amino acids. Trimming stripped 3 bases from V and 8 bases from J, with 11 bases between. Germline CDR1 SNHLY, CDR2 FYNNEI. CDR3: CASSEAQLHSPLHF. CDR3 nucleotides: TGTGCCAGCAGTGAGGCACAACTCCATTCACCCCTCCACTTT.

This CDR3 is CATSGTSGSYNEQFF. The DNA for the CDR3 is TGTGCCACCAGTGGTACTAGCGGGAGTTACAATGAGCAGTTCTTC. V gene TRBV24-1 combines with J gene TRBJ2-1; 11 bases are a match to TRBD2. The CDR3 is made up of 15 amino acids. Trimming removed 5 bases from V and 4 bases from J; junction bases left unmatched: 3. The germline V gene encodes CDR1 KGHDR and CDR2 SFDVKD.

With respect to this clonotype: Since a much larger clone is just one base distant, this may be a read error. The genes are TRBV7-6 and TRBJ2-1; 7 bases fit TRBD2. Germline V CDR1 and CDR2: SGHVS, FNYEAQ. Losses at the gene ends were 0 bases for V and 8 bases for J; bases not matched to a gene: 4. This CDR3 is built from 14 residues. The CDR3 is CASSLAERGYEQFF. In DNA form, the CDR3 reads TGTGCCAGCAGCTTAGCCGAGCGGGGTTATGAGCAGTTCTTC.

There are many counts of this clonotype. This chain connects TRBV12-3 or TRBV12-4 to TRBJ1-5, with TRBD1 identical over 9 bases. Trimming took 6 bases from V and 2 from J; bases not matched to a gene: 8. This CDR3 has 16 residues. CDR3 region: CASSRTGGIGNQPQHF. In DNA, the CDR3 is TGTGCCAGCAGCCGAACAGGGGGCATCGGCAATCAGCCCCAGCATTTT.

The CDR3: CASSGLRGVNAGELFF. The CDR3 DNA follows: TGTGCCAGCAGTGGCTTGCGGGGAGTAAACGCCGGGGAGCTGTTTTTT. The chain joins TRBV11-2 to TRBJ2-2, with D tentatively TRBD2 (6 bases). Trimming removed 6 bases from V and 6 bases from J, with 20 bases in between. CDR1 SGHAT and CDR2 FQNNGV come from the germline V gene. The CDR3 consists of 16 residues.

The chain employs TRBV12-5 and TRBJ2-3; 9 positions agree with TRBD1. The V segment lost 5 bases and the J segment 0 bases; nucleotides outside the gene matches: 12. The CDR3 length is 18 residues. Germline assignment: CDR1 LGHNT and CDR2 FRNRAP. CDR3 coding DNA: TGTGCTAGTGGTCTCACGCGGACAGGGGCGGTTAGCACAGATACGCAGTATTTT. Protein product: CASGLTRTGAVSTDTQYF.

This clonotype was seen a handful of times. The chain couples TRBV11-3 to TRBJ2-3, with TRBD2 matching 7 bases. The CDR3 spans 16 residues. The germline gives CDR1 SGHNT, CDR2 YENEEA. V lost 6 bases to trimming and J lost 0 bases; unmatched junction nucleotides: 9. The CDR3 loop reads CASRISGRRSTDTQYF. CDR3 coding DNA: TGTGCCAGCAGAATTAGCGGGCGCAGAAGCACAGATACGCAGTATTTT. Combining the CDR3 with reference TRBV11-3 and TRBJ2-3 gives the whole variable domain EAGVVQSPRYKIIEKKQPVAFWCNPISGHNTLYWYLQNLGQGPELLIRYENEEAVDDSQLPKDRFSAERLKGVDSTLKIQPAELGDSAVYLCASRISGRRSTDTQYFGPGTRLTVL.

As for this clonotype: This could be a read error, since a much larger clone is one nucleotide away. The V and J genes are TRBV4-1 and TRBJ1-3; D unclear. The CDR3 is made up of 15 amino acids. CDR1 is MGHRA, CDR2 YSYEKL, per germline. This chain's CDR3 is CASSQDGDSGHTIYF. The CDR3 DNA reads TGTGCCAGCAGCCAAGATGGTGACTCTGGACACACCATATATTTT.

The chain carries TRBV12-3 or TRBV12-4 and TRBJ2-1; 8 bases fit TRBD1. The CDR3 is 15 residues long. The ends lost 7 bases at V and 6 bases at J; junction bases unmatched: 11. The CDR3 sequence is CASTQLRGQVNEQFF. CDR3 nucleotide sequence: TGTGCCAGCACCCAATTACGGGGACAGGTCAATGAGCAGTTCTTC.

This clonotype was seen just once. CDR3 in DNA: TGTGCCAGCAGTGAGACAGGACCGGTACAGTTCTTC. Translated, it gives CASSETGPVQFF. The rearrangement uses TRBV12-3 or TRBV12-4 and TRBJ2-1; TRBD1 is a possible D gene (6 bases). The length of the CDR3 is 12 residues. Deletions cut 5 bases from V and 13 bases from J, with 15 bases between.

V and J are TRBV7-8 and TRBJ1-5, with 9 bases lining up with TRBD1. V was clipped by 5 bases and J by 1 base; unmatched bases: 6. This CDR3 region has 16 residues. Germline V lookup: CDR1 SGHVS, CDR2 FQNEAQ. The CDR3 nucleotides are TGTGCCAGCAGCGCGACAGGGGGATTCAGCAATCAGCCCCAGCATTTT. Its protein product is CASSATGGFSNQPQHF. Full variable domain (remainder filled in from reference TRBV7-8 and TRBJ1-5): GAGVSQSPRYKVAKRGQDVALRCDPISGHVSLFWYQQALGQGPEFLTYFQNEAQLDKSGLPSDRFFAERPEGSVSTLKIQRTQQEDSAVYLCASSATGGFSNQPQHFGDGTRLSIL.

The chain carries TRBV6-6 and TRBJ2-1; TRBD2 agrees at 7 bases. Germline V gene lookup returns CDR1 MNHNY and CDR2 SVGAGI (reference sequence). V shed 6 bases and J 6 bases; nucleotides not matched to a gene: 11. The CDR3 covers 15 residues. CDR3 nucleotide sequence: TGTGCCAGCAGCCTCTCGGGGAGGGCAGGCAATGAGCAGTTCTTC. Translating gives CASSLSGRAGNEQFF.

This CDR3 reads CASSMTAGYGYTF. CDR3 in DNA: TGTGCCAGTAGTATGACAGCTGGCTATGGCTACACCTTC. This chain connects TRBV19 to TRBJ1-2, with a tentative D call TRBD1 (5 bases). Per germline, CDR1 LNHDA and CDR2 SQIVND (reference sequence). The V and J ends lost 3 bases and 4 bases respectively, with 9 bases between them. CDR3 length: 13 residues.

This clonotype turned up a few times. This chain uses TRBV6-8 with TRBJ2-3, with unresolved D. Looked up from germline, CDR1 is MNHGY and CDR2 is SAAAGT. V gave up 2 bases and J gave up 5 bases, with 8 bases separating them. The CDR3 is 13 amino acids. The CDR3 bases are TGTGCCAGCAGTTACGCGCAGCTAGATACGCAGTATTTT. As protein: CASSYAQLDTQYF.

This clonotype was recorded only once. Without the conserved terminal phenylalanine or tryptophan, this CDR3 likely stems from a read error. CDR3 residues: CASSRMGGTGNEKLFL. The CDR3 DNA follows: TGCGCCAGCAGCAGGATGGGCGGGACAGGGAATGAAAAACTGTTTTTG. The V call is TRBV5-1, the J call TRBJ1-4, with 9 bases lining up with TRBD1. CDR3 length: 16 amino acids. Per germline, CDR1 SGHRS and CDR2 YFSETQ. The V segment lost 4 bases and the J segment 5 bases; nucleotides outside the gene matches: 9.